A single sample is the source of the 27 T cell receptor beta chains below, sequenced in a study of CD4+ T cells in melanoma (dated by TCRdb to between 2022 and 2023). Libraries were built with the immunoSEQ multiplex PCR assay. TCRdb limited this immuneACCESS table to in-frame rearrangements with V and J called. A share of clones is missing; checked studies link under half to unresolved V genes, and the rest is unexplained. The sample table contains over 100,000 clones; only one count was recorded for 92% of them. The ten most abundant clones make up 3% to 4% of the sample. Material for sequencing was peripheral blood. Receptors originate from a human donor with melanoma.

The V call is TRBV7-9, the J call TRBJ2-2, with D hard to call. The CDR3 length is 12 residues. The germline gives CDR1 SEHNR, CDR2 FQNEAQ (reference sequence). The V end was cut by 7 bases, the J end by 3 bases, with 6 bases between. The CDR3 is CASMPDTGELFF. CDR3 bases: TGTGCCAGCATGCCCGACACCGGGGAGCTGTTTTTT.

This sequence joins TRBV11-2 and TRBJ2-7; D remains unclear. Germline loops: CDR1 SGHAT, CDR2 FQNNGV. Trimming removed 5 bases from V and 4 bases from J, with 3 bases in between. The CDR3 totals 10 residues. The CDR3 region is CASSHYEQYF. As DNA, the CDR3 is TGTGCCAGCAGCCATTACGAGCAGTACTTC.

This sequence joins TRBV7-9 and TRBJ2-3; 8 bases align to TRBD2. The CDR3 sequence is 16 residues long. V gave up 0 bases and J gave up 3 bases; unmatched junction bases: 5. Germline-derived CDR1 and CDR2 are SEHNR and FQNEAQ (reference sequence). The CDR3 nucleotides are TGTGCCAGCAGCTTAGCGAGCGGGAGCGCAACAGATACGCAGTATTTT. Translated: CASSLASGSATDTQYF.

The CDR3 DNA is TGTGCCAGCAGCCTAGAGGGGCTTGGTGGAGCTTTCTTT. Translation gives CASSLEGLGGAFF. This chain uses TRBV7-2 with TRBJ1-1; weak D call: TRBD1 (5 bases). The CDR3 covers 13 residues. V lost 5 bases, J lost 10 bases, and 17 bases lay in between. Per the germline V gene, CDR1 is SGHTA and CDR2 is FQGNSA.

This chain links TRBV7-2 with TRBJ2-7; 7 bases align to TRBD1. This CDR3 contains 13 residues. J gave up 4 bases and V 8 bases, and 8 bases lay outside the gene matches. Germline V lookup: CDR1 SGHTA, CDR2 FQGNSA. DNA for the CDR3: TGTGCCAGCCGCTCGACAGGGACGTACGAGCAGTACTTC. It encodes CASRSTGTYEQYF.

The chain has TRBV5-4 and TRBJ2-7; 11 positions agree with TRBD2. Trimming took 4 bases from V and 5 from J; bases not matched to a gene: 8. CDR1 and CDR2 (germline): SGHNT, YYREEE (reference sequence). CDR3 size: 15 residues. The CDR3 here is CASSIAGGPHHEQYF. CDR3 in DNA: TGTGCCAGCAGCATAGCGGGAGGGCCCCACCACGAGCAGTACTTC.

The J gene is TRBJ2-3, the V gene TRBV9, with TRBD2 matching 8 bases. V lost 3 bases, J lost 2 bases, and 8 bases stayed unmatched. The germline CDR1 and CDR2 sequences are SGDLS and YYNGEE. The CDR3 loop spans 16 amino acids. CDR3 sequence: CASSGEREINTDTQYF. The CDR3 DNA follows: TGTGCCAGCAGCGGAGAGCGGGAGATTAACACAGATACGCAGTATTTT.

V and J are TRBV2 and TRBJ2-3; D unclear. V dropped 2 bases and J dropped 2 bases, with 11 bases sitting between them. The CDR3 has 15 residues. Germline V lookup: CDR1 SNHLY, CDR2 FYNNEI. The CDR3 loop is CASSERFLVTDTQYF. The CDR3 DNA reads as TGTGCCAGCAGTGAACGATTTTTAGTCACAGATACGCAGTATTTT.

The rearrangement links TRBV20-1 to TRBJ2-3; D call uncertain. V shed 8 bases and J shed 8 bases, with 11 bases lying between them. This CDR3 comprises 10 residues. Germline V lookup: CDR1 DFQATT, CDR2 SNEGSKA (reference sequence). CDR3 nucleotide sequence: TGCAGTCCAAACTTCTCTACGCAGTATTTT. Its protein is CSPNFSTQYF.

J is TRBJ2-1 and V is TRBV7-3; D is ambiguous. V was clipped by 7 bases and J by 7 bases, with 14 bases between them. The CDR3 is 13 residues long. Germline CDR1 SGHTA, CDR2 FQGTGA. In DNA form, the CDR3 reads TGTGCCAGCACAGTTCGGCTGGGGAATGAGCAGTTCTTC. Translation: CASTVRLGNEQFF. The full variable domain, its missing parts supplied by reference TRBV7-3 and TRBJ2-1, is GAGVSQTPSNKVTEKGKYVELRCDPISGHTALYWYRQSLGQGPEFLIYFQGTGAADDSGLPNDRFFAVRPEGSVSTLKIQRTERGDSAVYLCASTVRLGNEQFFGPGTRLTVL.

The chain combines TRBV7-3 with TRBJ2-1; TRBD2 aligns across 9 bases. V shed 4 bases, J shed 9 bases, and the junction held 19 bases outside the gene matches. In germline, CDR1 is SGHTA, CDR2 FQGTGA. This CDR3 contains 18 residues. The CDR3 sequence: CASSSNPPGAGGLGEQFF. DNA of the CDR3: TGTGCCAGCAGCTCTAACCCGCCGGGGGCGGGGGGGCTAGGTGAGCAGTTCTTC.

The chain couples TRBV6-4 to TRBJ2-7, with 11 bases lining up with TRBD2. V lost 5 bases to trimming and J lost 4 bases; unmatched junction nucleotides: 7. The CDR3 covers 15 residues. Germline values: CDR1 MRHNA, CDR2 SNTAGT. CDR3 residues: CASSPLAGASYEQYF. The CDR3 region has the DNA TGTGCCAGCAGTCCACTAGCGGGAGCTAGTTACGAGCAGTACTTC.

The J gene is TRBJ2-5, the V gene TRBV7-2; a possible D gene is TRBD2 (6 bases). CDR3 size: 15 residues. Germline lookup yields CDR1 SGHTA and CDR2 FQGNSA. With 1 base removed from V and 5 bases from J, the gap between germline ends came to 14 bases. The CDR3 region has the DNA TGTGCCAGCAGCTTAGAGGGAGTTGGGGGGGAGACCCAGTACTTC. Residues: CASSLEGVGGETQYF.

The table lists this clone with a count of one. The rearrangement links TRBV28 to TRBJ2-1, with 7 bases identical to TRBD1. Germline assignment: CDR1 MDHEN and CDR2 SYDVKM. Trimming cost V 6 bases and J 2 bases; bases outside gene matches: 13. This CDR3 spans 17 amino acids. CDR3 in amino acids: CASSQPPGTVTYNEQFF. The CDR3 DNA reads TGTGCCAGCAGCCAACCCCCCGGGACAGTCACCTACAATGAGCAGTTCTTC.

The V call is TRBV4-3, the J call TRBJ2-4; D call uncertain. The germline V gene encodes CDR1 LGHNA and CDR2 YSLEER. V was shortened by 1 base and J by 1 base, with 2 bases between the two germline ends. The CDR3 length is 13 residues. This CDR3 is CASSQGAKNIQYF. The CDR3 DNA follows: TGCGCCAGCAGCCAAGGCGCCAAAAACATTCAGTACTTC.

V and J are TRBV7-9 and TRBJ2-1, with 7 bases that match TRBD2. The germline V gene has CDR1 SEHNR and CDR2 FQNEAQ (reference sequence). J gave up 6 bases and V 2 bases, and 7 bases lay outside the gene matches. The length of the CDR3 is 15 residues. The CDR3 here is CASSLRTRLSNEQFF. The CDR3 region has the DNA TGTGCCAGCAGCTTAAGGACTAGGCTCTCCAATGAGCAGTTCTTC.

This sequence joins TRBV6-5 and TRBJ1-6, with 7 bases lining up with TRBD1. Trimming at V came to 2 bases and at J to 3 bases, leaving 1 base not matched to a gene. Germline CDR1 MNHEY, CDR2 SVGAGI. This CDR3 is built from 15 residues. The CDR3 sequence: CASSYRGLYNSPLHF. CDR3 bases: TGTGCCAGCAGTTACAGGGGGCTCTATAATTCACCCCTCCACTTT.

The chain joins TRBV7-8 to TRBJ2-3; 11 bases agree with TRBD2. Trimming at V came to 4 bases and at J to 5 bases, leaving 8 bases not matched to a gene. CDR3 size: 16 residues. The germline CDR1 and CDR2 sequences are SGHVS and FQNEAQ. CDR3 protein: CASSSLAGGPIDTQYF. CDR3 coding DNA: TGTGCCAGCAGCTCGTTAGCGGGAGGGCCGATAGATACGCAGTATTTT.

The J gene is TRBJ2-3, the V gene TRBV11-3; 7 bases are shared with TRBD1. The CDR3 totals 14 residues. V shed 1 base, J shed 6 bases, and the junction held 4 bases outside the gene matches. CDR1 is SGHNT and CDR2 is YENEEA in the germline V gene. CDR3: CASSLGHRGDTQYF. The CDR3 coding sequence is TGTGCCAGCAGCTTAGGCCACAGGGGCGATACGCAGTATTTT.

This chain uses TRBV2 with TRBJ2-7, with 8 nucleotides matching TRBD1. Trimming removed 1 base from V and 5 bases from J; junction bases left unmatched: 4. The CDR3 contains 14 residues. CDR1 is SNHLY, CDR2 FYNNEI, per germline. The CDR3 sequence: CASSEGRGHNEQYF. In DNA form, the CDR3 reads TGTGCCAGCAGTGAAGGCAGGGGGCATAACGAGCAGTACTTC.

CDR3 nucleotides: TGTGCCAGCAGCCTGATCGGACAGGGGGAAACTGAAGCTTTCTTT. The encoded protein is CASSLIGQGETEAFF. This chain connects TRBV27 to TRBJ1-1; 10 positions match TRBD1. Trimming cost V 6 bases and J 5 bases; bases outside gene matches: 9. The CDR3 contains 15 residues. The germline gives CDR1 MNHEY, CDR2 SMNVEV (reference sequence).

The chain combines TRBV5-1 with TRBJ2-1; D is ambiguous. This CDR3 is 15 amino acids long. Germline assignment: CDR1 SGHRS and CDR2 YFSETQ. The V gene lost 1 base and the J gene lost 6 bases, with 14 bases spanning the gap. CDR3 region: CASSLPTSESNEQFF. The CDR3 bases are TGCGCCAGCAGCTTGCCCACCAGCGAGTCCAATGAGCAGTTCTTC.

The chain combines TRBV27 with TRBJ2-5, with a weak D call TRBD2 (6 bases). The CDR3 covers 13 residues. The V gene lost 8 bases and the J gene lost 1 base, with 11 bases spanning the gap. Germline values: CDR1 MNHEY, CDR2 SMNVEV (reference sequence). CDR3 sequence reads: CASGLTSQETQYF. The CDR3 DNA reads as TGTGCCAGCGGACTAACCTCCCAAGAGACCCAGTACTTC.

The chain employs TRBV29-1 and TRBJ2-1, with D possibly matching TRBD1 (5 bases). Trimming removed 4 bases at V and 5 bases at J, with 9 bases between. The germline gives CDR1 SQVTM, CDR2 ANQGSEA. There are 12 residues in the CDR3. For the CDR3, the DNA is TGCAGCGTTGCACCGACAGACAATGAGCAGTTCTTC. This encodes CSVAPTDNEQFF.

The chain employs TRBV6-5 and TRBJ2-5, with TRBD1 matching 7 bases. Gene TRBJ2-7 matches the end of the DNA better, so the J call may be wrong. CDR3 length: 14 amino acids. Germline loops: CDR1 MNHEY, CDR2 SVGAGI. The CDR3 coding sequence is TGTGCCAGCAGTACGGGACAGCAATACTACGAGCAGTACTTC. Translation: CASSTGQQYYEQYF.

CDR3: CASSSRGTGSSEQYF. The CDR3 bases are TGCGCCAGCAGCTCACGAGGGACAGGGTCAAGCGAGCAGTACTTC. The chain joins TRBV5-1 to TRBJ2-7, with TRBD1 matching over 9 bases. The CDR3 has 15 amino acids. Looked up from germline, CDR1 is SGHRS and CDR2 is YFSETQ. The V and J ends lost 3 bases and 6 bases, in that order; junction bases with no gene match: 10. Full variable domain (outside the CDR3, taken from reference TRBV5-1 and TRBJ2-7): KAGVTQTPRYLIKTRGQQVTLSCSPISGHRSVSWYQQTPGQGLQFLFEYFSETQRNKGNFPGRFSGRQFSNSRSEMNVSTLELGDSALYLCASSSRGTGSSEQYFGPGTRLTVT.

The chain is built from TRBV30 and TRBJ2-3; 7 bases agree with TRBD1. This CDR3 has 16 amino acids. The J segment lost 2 bases and the V segment lost 1 base, leaving 9 bases of the junction unmatched. Germline CDR1 reads GTSNPN; CDR2 reads SVGIG (reference sequence). In DNA, the CDR3 is TGTGCCTGGAGTGCAGGGACAGCCACGGACACAGATACGCAGTATTTT. It yields the protein CAWSAGTATDTDTQYF.